In this sample, the clone carrying this T cell receptor (beta chain) turned up many times. With 32 V and 13 J primers, multiplex PCR amplified the TCR beta CDR3. Each CDR3 protein gets one entry after TCRdb re-called the multiplex PCR reads with MiXCR. This table holds approximately 3,000 distinct CDR3 sequences, 15% to 20% found once. This specimen belongs to a study of immune heterogeneity within non-small cell lung tumors. TCRs were amplified from roughly 650 ng gDNA of bulk tumor per sample. From each primary tumor, several far-apart biopsies were obtained during surgery. Patients went through curative surgery, and their non-small cell lung cancer was untreated and newly diagnosed. The CDR3 covers 17 residues. J was trimmed by 3 bases and V by 3 bases; bases with no gene match: 11. CDR1 MDHEN and CDR2 SYDVKM come from the germline V gene.

The TCR originated in a man between 50 and 59 years old with non-small cell lung cancer. Material: lung tumor tissue. The V call is TRBV28, the J call TRBJ2-5, with TRBD2 matching over 9 bases. Here the CDR3 DNA reads TGTGCCAGCAGTTTCCCCGTTAGAGCGGGAGGAGAAGAGACCCAGTACTTC. Residues: CASSFPVRAGGEETQYF.